This TCR beta chain derives from a study of response to subunit inactivated influenza vaccine. Each CDR3 protein is one row after TCRdb ran MiXCR on the RT-PCR reads. The table has approximately 200,000 distinct CDR3 sequences, approximately 15% seen once. CDR1 and CDR2 (germline): LGHNA, YNFKEQ. The CDR3 consists of 16 residues. The V and J ends lost 4 bases and 2 bases respectively, with 15 bases between them. The input for sequencing was CD8+ T cells sorted from PBMCs, taken roughly 5 days after vaccination. V is TRBV4-2 and J is TRBJ1-5; D is possibly TRBD1 (5 bases). The sequence came from a man aged 50 or older who received an inactivated influenza vaccine. This chain's CDR3 is CASSPAGTGGNQPQHF. CDR3 nucleotides: TGTGCCAGCAGCCCCGCCGGGACCGGCGGCAATCAGCCCCAGCATTTT.